Included here is one T cell receptor (beta chain) sequence, with context. Its binding antigen is unknown. Within one base of it there is no much larger clone, and no base qualities were kept. This sample is drawn from a study of somatic mutations in cytotoxic T cells in rheumatoid arthritis (dated by TCRdb to 2016 to 2017). Some background on the complete study: Right after diagnosis and prior to the start of any treatment, more than 25 ml EDTA of peripheral blood was drawn from patients. Some T-cell populations stained with V beta antibodies were sorted by flow on a FACSAria II or Sony SH800 to nearly 100% purity, with sorted V beta1+ cells additionally subjected to TCRB sequencing. TCRB deep sequencing covered some 65 patients with rheumatoid arthritis along with under 25 healthy controls. The study asked whether expanded CD8+ T-cell clones in newly diagnosed, untreated rheumatoid arthritis carry somatic mutations, and used TCRB deep sequencing to characterize clonality. Median age was essentially the same in the patient group and the control group.

Overall results and qualifications from the work: The expanded CD8+ clones had unknown antigen targets, and not appearing in virus-specific databases did not rule out that they were virus-specific. The finding that TRBV07 was slightly underrepresented in patients was left unadjusted for multiple comparisons. Rheumatoid arthritis patients and age-matched healthy controls did not significantly differ in CD8+ T-cell clonality. CD8+ clonality increased with age in patients (Spearman r ≈ 0.5) but not in healthy controls. In 8 of 65 patients the largest CD8+ clone exceeded 20% of CD8+ cells, and several identical CD8+ TCRB sequences were shared between blood and synovial fluid.

TCRB CDR3 sequencing used the immunoSEQ assay on genomic DNA. The authors processed their data as follows. When patient CD8+ clones exceeding 1% were checked against published virus-specific TCRB sequences, only a few matched. The analyses included only productive TCRB rearrangements. Clonality was calculated as a Shannon entropy-based productive clonality index, and a clone was defined by a unique TCRB CDR3 sequence. Repertoire overlap for a pair of samples was computed from each clone's template counts relative to total templates per sample. V-gene usage from TCRB sequencing and V-gene usage measured by flow cytometry were correlated (Spearman r of over 0.6). In TCRdb, the immuneACCESS table is reduced to in-frame sequences with V and J assigned. These tables do not hold every clone; where another copy was compared, an unresolved V gene accounts for under half, and the others remain unexplained. V and J calls and clone size are copied from that table; D and trimming were computed from the DNA. The sample contains about 29,000 clones, around 84% of them found a single time. The ten top clones hold over 9% of the sample.

V is shortened by 1 base, J by 0 bases, and the region joining them spans 10 bases. For CDR1 and CDR2, the germline V gene (reference sequence) lists SGHKS and YYEKEE. The CDR3 spans 16 residues, from the cysteine through the phenylalanine. Only the CDR3 region is kept as DNA, spanning 48 bases read in frame from base 1. On an AutoMACS, CD4+ and CD8+ cells were isolated via positive magnetic bead selection, and their purity was verified by flow cytometry. After a first flow cytometry screen using a TCR V beta antibody panel, clonal expansions were characterized through TCRB deep sequencing of sorted CD8+ fractions. Peripheral blood mononuclear cells were obtained using density gradient separation with Ficoll-Paque PLUS. DNA was extracted from CD4-enriched, CD8-enriched or PBMC samples with Nucleospin Tissue or Tissue XS kits and quantified with a Qubit 2.0 fluorometer.

The V gene is TRBV5-5 and the J gene is TRBJ1-4; the D gene is not confidently resolved. The clonotype originates from an adult with rheumatoid arthritis. Sequencing was done on a sample of CD8+ T cells sorted from blood. The DNA reads as follows: TGTGCCAGCAGCTTGTTTCTCCGCGCAACTAATGAAAAACTGTTTTTT. This translates into CASSLFLRATNEKLFF.